This T cell receptor beta chain is drawn from a study of blood T cell repertoires in COVID-19 (TCRdb year 2020). About the study as a whole: Samples covering the acute and convalescent phases of COVID-19 were provided by collaborators in the United States, Italy and Spain. Deeply sampled blood TCRbeta repertoires from subjects exposed to, actively infected with, or recovered from COVID-19 were included in the dataset. Samples came from the ongoing ImmuneRACE study (first 160 participants) plus 1,254 subjects from 6 global collaborators. HLA class I and class II types, where available, came from metadata supplied by the sample provider rather than from assay-based typing. A de-identified subject ID, COVID-19 status, age in years and sex were almost always included in the sample metadata. The prospective study material was composed of cDNA or gDNA derived from T cells, B-cell-depleted T cells, or PBMCs. The repertoires were released in a freely available public database meant as a resource for research on the immune response to SARS-CoV-2. Study-wide conclusions, independent of this receptor: The quantity of clinical and demographic metadata differed by source and by participant and was supplied without curation.

One collaborating source in Seattle enrolled patients while the patients were actively infected and followed the patients over time throughout the course of disease. The collaborating institutions used their own protocols to collect whole blood in K2EDTA tubes. For TCRbeta analysis, collaborator samples were shipped as frozen whole blood, as isolated PBMCs, or as DNA extracted from either sample type. TCRbeta CDR3 regions were amplified from genomic DNA using the immunoSEQ Assay, a bias-controlled multiplex PCR. Per the original workflow: The number of nucleated cells in each sample was estimated from the amplification of reference gene primers within the assay. To quantify the absolute abundance of each unique TCRbeta CDR3 rearrangement, sequence reads were collapsed and filtered. For each sample, productive Simpson clonality was calculated as the square root of Simpson's diversity index over productive rearrangements. Entries here come from immuneACCESS through TCRdb and include only in-frame sequences with V and J called. Some clones fail to appear in such tables; in the studies checked, an unresolved V gene covers under half of the shortfall, and the cause of the remainder is unknown. D and trimming come from the DNA, and the V and J calls and clone size come from that table. Across this sample there are some 520,000 clones, with about 91% seen only once. Of the sample, roughly 0.92% is held by the ten largest clones.

As for this clone: The antigen it binds to is not known. Per-base quality was not reported, and no clone a single base away is much larger than it.

The sequenced sample consisted of peripheral blood. The clonotype was recovered from a young man with COVID-19, enrolled during active disease.

The DNA sequence reads TGTGCCAGCACCGAAGTAGGCGGGAGGGCCCGTCGCGAGCAGTACTTC. This is translated as CASTEVGGRARREQYF. In this chain, TRBV7-9 is recombined with TRBJ2-7, and 9 junctional nucleotides match TRBD2. From cysteine to phenylalanine, the CDR3 is 16 amino acids long. CDR3 DNA only is kept here, 48 bases in frame from base 1. Trimming takes 7 bases off V and 6 bases off J; junction bases not matched to a gene: 16. CDR1 and CDR2, looked up from the germline V gene (reference sequence), are SEHNR and FQNEAQ. Reference TRBV7-9 and TRBJ2-7 proteins supply the regions before and after the CDR3; the full variable domain is: DTGVSQNPRHKITKRGQNVTFRCDPISEHNRLYWYRQTLGQGPEFLTYFQNEAQLEKSRLLSDRFSAERPKGSFSTLEIQRTEQGDSAMYLCASTEVGGRARREQYFGPGTRLTVT.